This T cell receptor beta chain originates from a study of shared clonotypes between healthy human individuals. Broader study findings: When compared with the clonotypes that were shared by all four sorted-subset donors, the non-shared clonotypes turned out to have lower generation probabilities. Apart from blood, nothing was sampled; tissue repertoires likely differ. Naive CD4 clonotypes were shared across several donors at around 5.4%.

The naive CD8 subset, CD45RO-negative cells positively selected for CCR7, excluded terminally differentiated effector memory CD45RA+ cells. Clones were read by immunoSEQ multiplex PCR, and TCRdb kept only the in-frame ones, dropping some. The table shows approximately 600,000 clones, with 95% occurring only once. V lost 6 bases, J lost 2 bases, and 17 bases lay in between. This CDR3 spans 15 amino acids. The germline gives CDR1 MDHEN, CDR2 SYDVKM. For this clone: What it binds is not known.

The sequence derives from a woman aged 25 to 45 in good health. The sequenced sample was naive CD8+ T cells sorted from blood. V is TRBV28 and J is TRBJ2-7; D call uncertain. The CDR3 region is CASRVHSLSPYEQYF. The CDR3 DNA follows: TGTGCCAGCAGGGTCCATTCGCTTTCTCCCTACGAGCAGTACTTC.